This T cell receptor beta chain stems from a study of cytomegalovirus exposure and HLA in healthy donors. Study-wide background: Among fewer than 500 genotyped donors, around 77% fell in the Caucasian-associated ancestry cluster. Study observations and caveats: In a later analysis, a missense DCLRE1C variant was linked to TCR beta V- and J-gene trimming.

CDR3 length: 20 amino acids. The V end lost 6 bases, the J end lost 5 bases, and 32 bases lay between the germline ends. The V gene's germline CDR1 is MNHEY and CDR2 SMNVEV (reference sequence). For this clone: What it recognizes is unknown.

Primers for the PCR totalled 60 Vbeta and 13 Jbeta. Measured with immunoSEQ multiplex PCR; TCRdb has only the in-frame clones, and not every one. Among about 150,000 clones, roughly four fifths were seen once, and the ten largest hold 1.3% to 1.5%. This cohort consisted of healthy bone marrow donors. There were likely unrecorded immune exposures, though donors were nominally healthy when sampled. This TCR was recovered from a man aged 18-30 years in good health and CMV-seronegative. Sequenced sample: PBMCs. This sequence joins TRBV27 and TRBJ2-1, with a weak D call TRBD2 (7 bases). In nucleotides, the CDR3 is TGTGCCAGCAGAAACGTTTTGGGACACCCAGGGGCTAGCGGAAACAATGAGCAGTTCTTC. It is translated as CASRNVLGHPGASGNNEQFF.